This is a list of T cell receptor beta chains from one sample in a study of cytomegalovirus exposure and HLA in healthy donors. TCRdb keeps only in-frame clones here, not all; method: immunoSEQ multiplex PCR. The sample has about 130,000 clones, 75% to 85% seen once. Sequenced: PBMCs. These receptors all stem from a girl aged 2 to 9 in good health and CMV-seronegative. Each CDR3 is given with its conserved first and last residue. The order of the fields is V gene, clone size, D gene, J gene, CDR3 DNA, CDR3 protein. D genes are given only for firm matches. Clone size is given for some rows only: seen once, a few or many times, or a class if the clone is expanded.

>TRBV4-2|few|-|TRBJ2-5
TGTGCCAGCAGCGCGAGCGCGGTTGCAATAGAGACCCAGTACTTC
CASSASAVAIETQYF
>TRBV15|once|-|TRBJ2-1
TGTGCCACCAGCAGAGTGAGGGACTACAATGAGCAGTTCTTC
CATSRVRDYNEQFF
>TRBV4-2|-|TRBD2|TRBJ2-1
TGTGCCAGCAGCACACTAGCGGGAGGGGGGAATGAGCAGTTCTTC
CASSTLAGGGNEQFF
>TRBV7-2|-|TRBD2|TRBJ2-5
TGTGCCAGCAGCAAAGGACTAGCGGGGGGGCGGGAGACCCAGTACTTC
CASSKGLAGGRETQYF
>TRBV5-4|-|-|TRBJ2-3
TGTGCCAGCAGCTCGACAGATATCTTAGCGGGCACAGATACGCAGTATTTT
CASSSTDILAGTDTQYF
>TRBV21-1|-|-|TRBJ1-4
TGTGCCAGCAGCAAGGACAGGGGGGACGAAAAACTGTTTTTT
CASSKDRGDEKLFF
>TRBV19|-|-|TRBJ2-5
TGTGCCAGTAGTGGAGGGGTCCGGGAGACCCAGTACTTC
CASSGGVRETQYF
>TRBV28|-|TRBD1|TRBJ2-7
TGTGCCAGCAGCTCTACCGGGACAGGGTACTCCTACGAGCAGTACTTC
CASSSTGTGYSYEQYF
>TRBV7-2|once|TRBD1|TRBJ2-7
TGTGCCAGCAGCTCAAGCACAGGGGGCAACGAGCAGTACTTC
CASSSSTGGNEQYF
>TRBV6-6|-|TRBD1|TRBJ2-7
TGTGCCAGCAGTCAGGACAGGGCCCACGAGCAGTACTTC
CASSQDRAHEQYF
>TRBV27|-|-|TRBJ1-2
TGTGCCAGCAGTTCTGGGCAGCAGCCCTATGGCTACACCTTC
CASSSGQQPYGYTF
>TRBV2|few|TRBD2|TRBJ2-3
TGTGCCAGCACCCGGGATCTAGCGGGAGAAACAGATACGCAGTATTTT
CASTRDLAGETDTQYF
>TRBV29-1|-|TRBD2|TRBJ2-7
TGCAGCGTCCCAGGACTAGCGGGAGGGCAATGGGGCCTCTACGAGCAGTACTTC
CSVPGLAGGQWGLYEQYF
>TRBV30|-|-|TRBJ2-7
TGTGCCTGGAGTATGTACTCCTACGAGCAGTACTTC
CAWSMYSYEQYF
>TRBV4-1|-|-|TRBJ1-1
TGCGCCAGCAGCCGAAACAGGGCGCAAAACACTGAAGCTTTCTTT
CASSRNRAQNTEAFF
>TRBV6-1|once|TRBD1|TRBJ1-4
TGTGCCAGCAGTGAATCCCAGGGGGCCGGGAAACTGTTTTTT
CASSESQGAGKLFF
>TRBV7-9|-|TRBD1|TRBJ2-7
TGTGCCAGCAGCCATAGGGACAGGGTAGTCGAGCAGTACTTC
CASSHRDRVVEQYF
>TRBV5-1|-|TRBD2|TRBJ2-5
TGCGCCAGCAGCTTGGCCAGGACTAGCGGGGTGGAGACCCAGTACTTC
CASSLARTSGVETQYF
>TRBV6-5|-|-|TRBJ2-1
TGTGCCAGCAGTTACTCGAGATATGGGAGGTTGAATGAGCAGTTCTTC
CASSYSRYGRLNEQFF
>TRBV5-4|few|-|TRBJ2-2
TGTGCCAGCACCACGGTTACGAACACCGGGGAGCTGTTTTTT
CASTTVTNTGELFF
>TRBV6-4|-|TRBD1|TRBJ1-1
TGTGCCAGCAGTGAAGAACCAGGGGGGTCAGGCACTGAAGCTTTCTTT
CASSEEPGGSGTEAFF
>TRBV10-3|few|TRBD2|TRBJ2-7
TGTGCCATCAGGAATGGGACTAGTAGGTACGAGCAGTACTTC
CAIRNGTSRYEQYF
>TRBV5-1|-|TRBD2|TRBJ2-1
TGCGCCAGCAGCCCCGGACTAGCGGGAGTCGGTGAGCAGTTCTTC
CASSPGLAGVGEQFF
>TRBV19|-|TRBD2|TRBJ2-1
TGTGCCAGTAGTAGCGGGAGGGCCTTCTCCTACAATGAGCAGTTCTTC
CASSSGRAFSYNEQFF